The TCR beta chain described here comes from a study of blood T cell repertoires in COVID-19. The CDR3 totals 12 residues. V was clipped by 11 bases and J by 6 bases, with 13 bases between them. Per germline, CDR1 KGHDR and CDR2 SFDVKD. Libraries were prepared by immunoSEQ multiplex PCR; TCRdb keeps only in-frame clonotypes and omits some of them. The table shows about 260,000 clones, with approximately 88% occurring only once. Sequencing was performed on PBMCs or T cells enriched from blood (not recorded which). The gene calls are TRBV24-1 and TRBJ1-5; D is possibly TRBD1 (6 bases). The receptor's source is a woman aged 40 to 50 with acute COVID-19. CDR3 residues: CAIQGSGQPQHF. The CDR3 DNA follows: TGTGCCATACAGGGAAGTGGTCAGCCCCAGCATTTT.